The clone carrying this T cell receptor (beta chain) was observed a handful of times. Multiplex touch-down PCR with TRB-A/B primers amplified rearranged V-D-J TRB sequences. TCRdb used MiXCR to reprocess the multiplex PCR reads, holding one entry per CDR3 protein. The top ten clones hold around 14% of a sample with some 9,700 distinct CDR3 sequences, 33% of them seen once. This sample was taken from a study of T cell repertoires in aging, cancer and after chemotherapy. Peripheral blood genomic DNA, not sorted cells or RNA, was the template. This CDR3 is 13 amino acids long. Trimming removed 7 bases from V and 6 bases from J, with 13 bases in between. CDR1 is KGHDR, CDR2 SFDVKD, per germline.

The receptor's source is a human donor in good health. The donor label of this sample is uncertain. Sequenced material: blood. The genes are TRBV24-1 and TRBJ2-3; perhaps TRBD1 as D (6 bases). This CDR3 is CATRARGRDTQYF. The CDR3 DNA follows: TGTGCCACCAGGGCCAGGGGCAGGGATACGCAGTATTTT.